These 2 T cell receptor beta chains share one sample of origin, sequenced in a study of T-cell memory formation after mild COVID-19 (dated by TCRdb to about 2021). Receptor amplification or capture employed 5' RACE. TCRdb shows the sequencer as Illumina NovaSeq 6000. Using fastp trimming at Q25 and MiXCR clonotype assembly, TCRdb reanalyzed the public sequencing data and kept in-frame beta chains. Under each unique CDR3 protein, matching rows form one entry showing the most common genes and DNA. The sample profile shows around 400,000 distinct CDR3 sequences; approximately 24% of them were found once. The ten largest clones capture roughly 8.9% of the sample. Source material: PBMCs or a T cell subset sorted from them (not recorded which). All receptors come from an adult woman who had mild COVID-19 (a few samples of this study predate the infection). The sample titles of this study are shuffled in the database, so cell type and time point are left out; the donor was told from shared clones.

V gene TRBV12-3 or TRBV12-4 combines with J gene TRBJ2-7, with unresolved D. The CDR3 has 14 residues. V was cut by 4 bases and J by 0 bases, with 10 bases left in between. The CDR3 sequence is CASSSWGNSYEQYF. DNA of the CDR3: TGTGCCAGCAGTTCCTGGGGTAACTCCTACGAGCAGTACTTC.

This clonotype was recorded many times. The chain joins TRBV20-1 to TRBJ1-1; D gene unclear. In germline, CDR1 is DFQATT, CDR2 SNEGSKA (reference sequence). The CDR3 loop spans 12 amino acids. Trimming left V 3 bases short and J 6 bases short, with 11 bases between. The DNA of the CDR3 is TGCAGTGCTAGTAGAGGAGGTGCTGAAGCTTTCTTT. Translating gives CSASRGGAEAFF.